This T cell receptor (beta chain) was sequenced in a study of blood T cells in healthy people across ages. A second roughly 7 to 12 cycle PCR used barcoded and J-beta primers. Through a template-switch adaptor with 12 random nucleotides, each cDNA molecule received a tag. TCRdb recomputed calls from the 5' RACE reads with MiXCR, one row per CDR3 protein. The sample yields 780,000 or so distinct CDR3 sequences, more than 55% seen once. A note on this clonotype: Antigen: not known.

The study, taken as a whole, reports: With age, beta diversity per million T cells declined roughly linearly, significantly by about 40. Naive T cell percentage strongly correlated with TCR beta diversity. Donors of long life had a larger count of naive CD4+ cells and greater diversity than aged donors.

This TCR was sampled from a man in his forties or fifties in good health. Sequenced: blood.

For the CDR3, the DNA is TGTGCCAGCAGTGTTACCGGTCGCCGCTACACCTTC. It is translated as CASSVTGRRYTF. The chain employs TRBV6-5 and TRBJ1-2, with D unclear. CDR1 MNHEY and CDR2 SVGAGI come from the germline V gene. The CDR3 has 12 amino acids. The V end lost 5 bases, the J end lost 9 bases, and 13 bases lay between the germline ends.